This TCR beta chain was captured by sequencing in a study of T cell repertoires in cytomegalovirus infection. After removal of 0 bases from V and 6 bases from J, the junction contained 2 bases not matched to a gene. CDR1 is MNHNY and CDR2 is SVGAGI in the germline V gene (reference sequence). The CDR3 runs to 13 residues. One entry per CDR3 protein results from TCRdb running MiXCR on the reads. The sample consists of fewer than 550,000 distinct CDR3 sequences, approximately 31% of them appearing once. This clonotype was sampled from a human donor in good health (CMV status not recorded). Some clones in this sample may be carry-over from other donors' samples. The sequencing input was PBMCs. The V and J genes are TRBV6-6 and TRBJ2-7; 7 bases fit TRBD2. CDR3 DNA sequence: TGTGCCAGCAGTTACTCGGCGGGGGTCGAGCAGTACTTC. It is translated as CASSYSAGVEQYF.